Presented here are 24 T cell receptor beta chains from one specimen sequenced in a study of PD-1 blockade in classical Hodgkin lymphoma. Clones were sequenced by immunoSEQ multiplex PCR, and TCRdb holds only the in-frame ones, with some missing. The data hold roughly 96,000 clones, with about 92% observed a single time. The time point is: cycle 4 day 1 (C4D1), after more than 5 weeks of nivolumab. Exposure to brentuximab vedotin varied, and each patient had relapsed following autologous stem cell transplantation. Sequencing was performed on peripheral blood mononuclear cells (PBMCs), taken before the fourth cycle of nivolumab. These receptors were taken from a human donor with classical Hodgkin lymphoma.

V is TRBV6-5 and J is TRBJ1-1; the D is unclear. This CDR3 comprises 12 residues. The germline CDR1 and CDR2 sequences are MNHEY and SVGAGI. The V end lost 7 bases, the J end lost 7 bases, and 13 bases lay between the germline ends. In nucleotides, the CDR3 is TGTGCCAGCAAGGGTAAAGGGTTTGAAGCTTTCTTT. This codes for CASKGKGFEAFF.

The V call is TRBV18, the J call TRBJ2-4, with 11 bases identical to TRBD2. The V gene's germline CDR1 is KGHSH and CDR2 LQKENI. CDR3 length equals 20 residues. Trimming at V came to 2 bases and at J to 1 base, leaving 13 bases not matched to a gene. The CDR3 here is CASSPEGLAAFMAAKNIQYF. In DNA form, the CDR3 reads TGTGCCAGCTCACCAGAGGGACTAGCGGCCTTCATGGCGGCCAAAAACATTCAGTACTTC.

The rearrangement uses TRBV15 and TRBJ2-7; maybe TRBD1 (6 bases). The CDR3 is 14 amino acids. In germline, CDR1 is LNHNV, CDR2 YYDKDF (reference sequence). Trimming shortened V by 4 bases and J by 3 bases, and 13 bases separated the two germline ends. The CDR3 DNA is TGTGCCACCAGCAAACTGCCGGACAGCTACGAGCAGTACTTC. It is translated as CATSKLPDSYEQYF.

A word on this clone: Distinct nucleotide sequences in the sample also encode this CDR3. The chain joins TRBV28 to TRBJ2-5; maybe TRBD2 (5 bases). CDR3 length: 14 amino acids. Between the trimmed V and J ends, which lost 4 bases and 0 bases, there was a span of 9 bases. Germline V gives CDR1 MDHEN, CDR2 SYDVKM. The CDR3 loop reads CASSSSGYQETQYF. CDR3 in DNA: TGTGCCAGCAGTTCCTCGGGGTACCAAGAGACCCAGTACTTC.

CDR3 DNA: TGTGCCAGCAGTGACGACAGGGCGAACACCGGGGAGCTGTTTTTT. It yields the protein CASSDDRANTGELFF. The gene calls are TRBV7-9 and TRBJ2-2; 7 nucleotides agree with TRBD1. CDR3 length: 15 residues. Germline values: CDR1 SEHNR, CDR2 FQNEAQ (reference sequence). V lost 6 bases and J lost 0; bases outside the gene matches: 4.

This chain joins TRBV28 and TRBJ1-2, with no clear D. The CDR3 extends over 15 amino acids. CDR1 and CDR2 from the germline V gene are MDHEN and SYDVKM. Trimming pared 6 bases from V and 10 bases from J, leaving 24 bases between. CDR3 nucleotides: TGTGCCAGCAGCCCTGACTTCTCGTGGCTTCAAGACTACACCTTC. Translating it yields CASSPDFSWLQDYTF.

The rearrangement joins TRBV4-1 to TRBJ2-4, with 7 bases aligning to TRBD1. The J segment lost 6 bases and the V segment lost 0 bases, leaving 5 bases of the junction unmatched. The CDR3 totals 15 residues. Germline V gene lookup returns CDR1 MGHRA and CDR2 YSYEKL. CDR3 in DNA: TGCGCCAGCAGCCAAGACCACAGGACAGGAAACATTCAGTACTTC. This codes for CASSQDHRTGNIQYF.

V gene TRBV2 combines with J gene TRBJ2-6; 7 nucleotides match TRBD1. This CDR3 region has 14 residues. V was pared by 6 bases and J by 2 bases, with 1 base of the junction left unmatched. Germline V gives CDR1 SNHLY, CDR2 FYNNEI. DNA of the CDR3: TGTGCCAGCAGAGACAGGGCTGGGGCCAACGTCCTGACTTTC. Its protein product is CASRDRAGANVLTF. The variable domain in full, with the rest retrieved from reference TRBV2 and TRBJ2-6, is EPEVTQTPSHQVTQMGQEVILRCVPISNHLYFYWYRQILGQKVEFLVSFYNNEISEKSEIFDDQFSVERPDGSNFTLKIRSTKLEDSAMYFCASRDRAGANVLTFGAGSRLTVL.

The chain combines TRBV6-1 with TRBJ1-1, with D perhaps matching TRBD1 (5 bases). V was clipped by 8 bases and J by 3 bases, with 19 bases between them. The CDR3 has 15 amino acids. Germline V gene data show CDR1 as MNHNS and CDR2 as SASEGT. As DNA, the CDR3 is TGTGCCAGCCCAAGGCCGGGGGAGGGGCACACTGAAGCTTTCTTT. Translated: CASPRPGEGHTEAFF.

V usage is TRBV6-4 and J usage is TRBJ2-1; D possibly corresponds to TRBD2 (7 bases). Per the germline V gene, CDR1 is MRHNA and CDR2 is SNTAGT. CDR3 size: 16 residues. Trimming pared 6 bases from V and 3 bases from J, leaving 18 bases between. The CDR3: CASRVRGGDLYNEQFF. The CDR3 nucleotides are TGTGCCAGCAGAGTTAGGGGGGGAGACCTCTACAATGAGCAGTTCTTC.

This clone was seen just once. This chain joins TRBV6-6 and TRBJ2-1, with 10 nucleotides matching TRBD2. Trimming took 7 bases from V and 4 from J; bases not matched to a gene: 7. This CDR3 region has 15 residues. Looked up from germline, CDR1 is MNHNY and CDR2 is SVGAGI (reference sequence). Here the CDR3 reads CASTILTSGYNEQFF. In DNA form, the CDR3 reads TGTGCCAGCACCATACTGACTAGCGGGTACAATGAGCAGTTCTTC.

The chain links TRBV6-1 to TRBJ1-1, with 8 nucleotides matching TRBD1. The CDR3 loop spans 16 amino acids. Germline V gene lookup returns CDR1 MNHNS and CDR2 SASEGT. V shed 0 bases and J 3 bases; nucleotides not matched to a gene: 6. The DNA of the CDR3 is TGTGCCAGCAGTGAAGCGCTTTACAGGGGGGACACTGAAGCTTTCTTT. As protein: CASSEALYRGDTEAFF.

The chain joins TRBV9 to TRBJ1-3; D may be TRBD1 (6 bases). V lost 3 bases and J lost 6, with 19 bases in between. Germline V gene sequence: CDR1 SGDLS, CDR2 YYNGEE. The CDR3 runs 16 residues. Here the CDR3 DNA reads TGTGCCAGCAGCGCGGGGGGGGCTCGGCGGGAAAACACCATATATTTT. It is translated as CASSAGGARRENTIYF.

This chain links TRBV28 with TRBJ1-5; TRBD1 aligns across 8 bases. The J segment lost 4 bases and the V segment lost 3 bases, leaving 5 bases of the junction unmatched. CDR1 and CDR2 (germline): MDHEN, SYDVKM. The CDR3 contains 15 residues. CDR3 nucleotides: TGTGCCAGCAGTTTCCGGGGACAGGTTAATCAGCCCCAGCATTTT. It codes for CASSFRGQVNQPQHF.

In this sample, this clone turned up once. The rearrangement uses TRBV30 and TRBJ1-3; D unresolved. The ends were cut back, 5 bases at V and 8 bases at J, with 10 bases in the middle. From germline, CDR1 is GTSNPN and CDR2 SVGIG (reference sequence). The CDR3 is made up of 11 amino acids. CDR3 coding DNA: TGTGCCTGGCACCCTTTGGACACCATATATTTT. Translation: CAWHPLDTIYF.

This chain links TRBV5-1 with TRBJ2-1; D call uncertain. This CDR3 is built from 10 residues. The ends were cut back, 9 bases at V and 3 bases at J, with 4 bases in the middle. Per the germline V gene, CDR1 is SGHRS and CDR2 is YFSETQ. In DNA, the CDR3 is TGCGCCAACCTCTACAATGAGCAGTTCTTC. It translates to CANLYNEQFF.

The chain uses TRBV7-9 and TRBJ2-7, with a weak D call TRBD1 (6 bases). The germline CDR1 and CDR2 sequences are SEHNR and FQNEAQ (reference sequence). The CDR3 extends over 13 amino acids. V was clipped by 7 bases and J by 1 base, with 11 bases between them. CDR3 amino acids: CASNRDTSYEQYF. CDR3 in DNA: TGTGCCAGCAACAGGGACACTTCCTACGAGCAGTACTTC. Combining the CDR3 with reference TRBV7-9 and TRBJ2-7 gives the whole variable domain DTGVSQNPRHKITKRGQNVTFRCDPISEHNRLYWYRQTLGQGPEFLTYFQNEAQLEKSRLLSDRFSAERPKGSFSTLEIQRTEQGDSAMYLCASNRDTSYEQYFGPGTRLTVT.

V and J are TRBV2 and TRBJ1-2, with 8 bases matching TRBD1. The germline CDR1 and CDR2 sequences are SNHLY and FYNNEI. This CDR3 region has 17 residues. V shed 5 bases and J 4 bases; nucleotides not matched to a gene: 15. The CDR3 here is CASSIPPGQGFFYGYTF. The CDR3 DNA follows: TGTGCCAGCAGTATTCCCCCCGGACAGGGTTTTTTCTATGGCTACACCTTC.

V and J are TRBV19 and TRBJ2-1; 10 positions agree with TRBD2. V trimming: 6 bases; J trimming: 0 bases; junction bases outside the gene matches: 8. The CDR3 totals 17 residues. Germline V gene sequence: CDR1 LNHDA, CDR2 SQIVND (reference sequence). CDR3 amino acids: CASRTSGSKSSYNEQFF. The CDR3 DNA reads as TGTGCCAGTAGGACTAGCGGGTCAAAGAGCTCCTACAATGAGCAGTTCTTC. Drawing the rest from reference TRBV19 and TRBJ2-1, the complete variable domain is DGGITQSPKYLFRKEGQNVTLSCEQNLNHDAMYWYRQDPGQGLRLIYYSQIVNDFQKGDIAEGYSVSREKKESFPLTVTSAQKNPTAFYLCASRTSGSKSSYNEQFFGPGTRLTVL.

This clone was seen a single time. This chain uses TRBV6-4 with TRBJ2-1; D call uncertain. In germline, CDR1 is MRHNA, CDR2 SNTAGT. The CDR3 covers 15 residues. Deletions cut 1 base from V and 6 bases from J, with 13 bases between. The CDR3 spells CASSDLKKVPNEQFF. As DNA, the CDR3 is TGTGCCAGCAGTGACTTAAAAAAGGTGCCCAATGAGCAGTTCTTC.

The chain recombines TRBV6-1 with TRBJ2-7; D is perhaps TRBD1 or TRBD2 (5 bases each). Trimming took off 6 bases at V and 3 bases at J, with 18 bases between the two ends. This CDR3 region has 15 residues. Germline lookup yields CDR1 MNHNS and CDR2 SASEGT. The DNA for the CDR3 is TGTGCCAGCAGCGACCGGGGCTTCAAGTTCTACGAGCAGTACTTC. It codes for CASSDRGFKFYEQYF.

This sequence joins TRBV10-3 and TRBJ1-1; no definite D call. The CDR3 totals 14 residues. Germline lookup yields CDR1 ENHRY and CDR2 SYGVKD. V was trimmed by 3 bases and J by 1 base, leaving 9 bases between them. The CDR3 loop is CAISEKGANTEAFF. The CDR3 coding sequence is TGTGCCATCAGTGAAAAGGGAGCGAACACTGAAGCTTTCTTT.

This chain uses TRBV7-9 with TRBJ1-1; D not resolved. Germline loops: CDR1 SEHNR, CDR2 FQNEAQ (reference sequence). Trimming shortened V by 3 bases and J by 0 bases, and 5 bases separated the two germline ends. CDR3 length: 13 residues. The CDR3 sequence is CASSFSMNTEAFF. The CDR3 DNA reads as TGTGCCAGCAGCTTTAGTATGAACACTGAAGCTTTCTTT.

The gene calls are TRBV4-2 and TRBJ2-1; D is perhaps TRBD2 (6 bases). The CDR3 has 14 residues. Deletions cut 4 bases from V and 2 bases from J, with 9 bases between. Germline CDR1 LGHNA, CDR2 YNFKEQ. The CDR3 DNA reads TGTGCCAGCAGCCCGCCGGGGGCCTACAATGAGCAGTTCTTC. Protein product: CASSPPGAYNEQFF.